The T cell receptor (beta chain) under discussion was sequenced for a study of T cell responses to AZD1222 COVID-19 vaccine. Study-wide findings and caveats: Nearly half of spike-specific TCRs reportedly target unmutated variant regions. All repertoire sampling was performed exclusively after the peak T cell response.

Both about-4-week and about-12-week second-dose recipients were combined. Remarks on this clone: Its specificity is unknown.

This CDR3 has 15 residues. The V end was cut by 5 bases, the J end by 1 base, with 15 bases between. Looked up from germline, CDR1 is SGHTA and CDR2 is FQGTGA. Using immunoSEQ multiplex PCR, the repertoire was profiled, and TCRdb retains in-frame clones only, with some absent. The sample records 150,000 to 200,000 clones, about 89% being singletons. The sequence was collected from an adult who received the AZD1222 COVID-19 vaccine. The sequencing used peripheral blood, collected 28 days after the second AZD1222 dose. V is TRBV7-3 and J is TRBJ2-7; D assignment may be TRBD1 or TRBD2 (5 bases each). The CDR3 bases are TGTGCCAGCAGCCTGGGACCCGGGGAATCCTACGAGCAGTACTTC. It is translated as CASSLGPGESYEQYF.